The next 29 T cell receptor beta chains were all read from a single sample in a study of T cells in Graves' hyperthyroidism and ophthalmopathy. TCR beta CDR3 regions were amplified from RNA transcripts. HTBI primers were used for first-round RT-PCR of the TCR CDR3. MiXCR, run by TCRdb on the multiplex PCR reads, gives a single entry per CDR3 protein. The table includes roughly 280,000 distinct CDR3 sequences, about a sixth detected once. The sequenced sample was blood. Every receptor here comes from a woman between 55 and 75 years old with Graves' ophthalmopathy.

At least ten counts were recorded for this clonotype. The chain joins TRBV18 to TRBJ1-2; maybe TRBD1 (6 bases). Trimming shortened V by 2 bases and J by 4 bases, and 14 bases separated the two germline ends. The germline CDR1 and CDR2 sequences are KGHSH and LQKENI. The CDR3 runs to 15 residues. The CDR3: CASSPGSGGAYGYTF. Here the CDR3 DNA reads TGTGCCAGCTCACCAGGTTCCGGGGGGGCCTATGGCTACACCTTC.

The sample holds many counts of this clonotype. The rearrangement links TRBV7-2 to TRBJ2-7; D tentatively reads TRBD1 or TRBD2 (6 bases each). Germline V gene lookup returns CDR1 SGHTA and CDR2 FQGNSA. The CDR3 is 16 residues long. V lost 1 base and J lost 0, with 13 bases in between. The CDR3 DNA follows: TGTGCCAGCAGCTTAGTAGGGGGGCTGGGCTCCTACGAGCAGTACTTC. It codes for CASSLVGGLGSYEQYF.

There are a few counts of this clonotype. The rearrangement joins TRBV5-4 to TRBJ2-7, with TRBD1 matching 8 bases. Losses at the gene ends were 6 bases for V and 1 base for J; bases not matched to a gene: 6. The CDR3 consists of 14 residues. The germline gives CDR1 SGHNT, CDR2 YYREEE (reference sequence). The CDR3 DNA sequence: TGTGCCAGCACATCCCGGACAGGGTCCTACGAGCAGTACTTC. Residues: CASTSRTGSYEQYF.

This clonotype was seen a handful of times. CDR3 region: CASSLRGENTIYF. The CDR3 DNA reads as TGTGCCAGCTCACTAAGGGGTGAAAACACCATATATTTT. The chain recombines TRBV18 with TRBJ1-3; a weak D match, TRBD1 (5 bases). Per germline, CDR1 KGHSH and CDR2 LQKENI. Trimming cost V 4 bases and J 6 bases, with 10 bases left between them. The CDR3 consists of 13 residues.

The table lists this clonotype with a few counts. The J gene is TRBJ2-2, the V gene TRBV27; possible D gene TRBD2, 5 bases. The CDR3 totals 14 residues. The V end was cut by 11 bases, the J end by 1 base, with 14 bases between. The germline V gene encodes CDR1 MNHEY and CDR2 SMNVEV (reference sequence). The chain's CDR3 is CAGRASRNTGELFF. For the CDR3, the DNA is TGTGCCGGACGGGCTAGCAGGAACACCGGGGAGCTGTTTTTT.

V and J are TRBV11-1 and TRBJ1-3, with a tentative D call TRBD1 (6 bases). The V and J ends lost 5 bases and 2 bases respectively, with 22 bases between them. The germline V gene encodes CDR1 SGHAT and CDR2 FQDESV (reference sequence). The CDR3 covers 18 residues. For the CDR3, the DNA is TGTGCCAGCAGCGCAGGGAAGCTCGTCGGGGGGCCTGGAAACACCATATATTTT. Translating gives CASSAGKLVGGPGNTIYF. The variable domain in full, completed from reference TRBV11-1 and TRBJ1-3, reads EAEVAQSPRYKITEKSQAVAFWCDPISGHATLYWYRQILGQGPELLVQFQDESVVDDSQLPKDRFSAERLKGVDSTLKIQPAELGDSAMYLCASSAGKLVGGPGNTIYFGEGSWLTVV.

This clonotype was seen at least ten times. V usage is TRBV28 and J usage is TRBJ1-6, with a weak D call TRBD1 (5 bases). Trimming left V 3 bases short and J 8 bases short, with 17 bases between. CDR3 length: 16 amino acids. Germline V gene lookup returns CDR1 MDHEN and CDR2 SYDVKM. CDR3 sequence: CASSFSGTLIHSPLHF. The CDR3 DNA reads TGTGCCAGCAGTTTCTCTGGGACTCTAATACATTCACCCCTCCACTTT. The full variable domain, its missing parts supplied by reference TRBV28 and TRBJ1-6, is DVKVTQSSRYLVKRTGEKVFLECVQDMDHENMFWYRQDPGLGLRLIYFSYDVKMKEKGDIPEGYSVSREKKERFSLILESASTNQTSMYLCASSFSGTLIHSPLHFGNGTRLTVT.

The genes are TRBV11-2 and TRBJ1-2, with 10 bases aligning to TRBD1. The CDR3 runs 17 residues. Per germline, CDR1 SGHAT and CDR2 FQNNGV. J lost 4 bases, V lost 6 bases, and 14 bases had no gene match. The CDR3 nucleotides are TGTGCCAGCAGTTCGGGGACCGGGACAGGGGCTCGCTATGGCTACACCTTC. This sequence encodes CASSSGTGTGARYGYTF.

The V and J genes are TRBV11-2 and TRBJ2-2; 9 nucleotides line up with TRBD1. With V trimmed by 0 bases and J by 5 bases, 1 base remained unmatched. This CDR3 region has 15 residues. Germline V gene sequence: CDR1 SGHAT, CDR2 FQNNGV. CDR3 DNA sequence: TGTGCCAGCAGCTTAGAGGGGACAGGGACCGGGGAGCTGTTTTTT. Amino acid sequence: CASSLEGTGTGELFF.

The sample holds many counts of this clonotype. V gene TRBV28 combines with J gene TRBJ2-7, with 7 bases that match TRBD1. This CDR3 has 13 amino acids. Germline V gene lookup returns CDR1 MDHEN and CDR2 SYDVKM. With V trimmed by 5 bases and J by 3 bases, 4 bases remained unmatched. The chain's CDR3 is CASSRTGVYEQYF. DNA of the CDR3: TGTGCCAGCAGTCGTACAGGGGTCTACGAGCAGTACTTC. Full variable domain (remainder filled in from reference TRBV28 and TRBJ2-7): DVKVTQSSRYLVKRTGEKVFLECVQDMDHENMFWYRQDPGLGLRLIYFSYDVKMKEKGDIPEGYSVSREKKERFSLILESASTNQTSMYLCASSRTGVYEQYFGPGTRLTVT.

As regards this clonotype: A read error may be the cause here, since a much bigger clone is one base away. The chain is built from TRBV7-2 and TRBJ2-7; perhaps D is TRBD1 or TRBD2 (5 bases each). From germline, CDR1 is SGHTA and CDR2 FQGNSA. This CDR3 region has 15 residues. CDR3 protein: CATSNGERWGYEQYF. DNA for the CDR3: TGTGCCACCAGCAACGGAGAACGTTGGGGGTACGAGCAGTACTTC.

At least ten counts were recorded for this clonotype. This chain links TRBV20-1 with TRBJ2-3, with TRBD1 as a possible D gene (5 bases). Germline CDR1 DFQATT, CDR2 SNEGSKA (reference sequence). Trimming shortened V by 0 bases and J by 1 base, and 8 bases separated the two germline ends. The CDR3 is 14 amino acids. The CDR3 nucleotides are TGCAGTGCTAGAGATGTAGGGGGCACAGATACGCAGTATTTT. It is translated as CSARDVGGTDTQYF.

This clonotype was recorded many times. The rearrangement links TRBV6-2 or TRBV6-3 to TRBJ2-1; D possibly corresponds to TRBD2 (8 bases). The CDR3 covers 17 residues. Germline CDR1 is MNHEY and CDR2 is SVGEGT. V was trimmed by 6 bases and J by 7 bases, leaving 25 bases between them. In DNA, the CDR3 is TGTGCCAGCAGGGCCTTTTTTCGGGAGGGGGCGCATAATGAGCAGTTCTTC. Amino acids: CASRAFFREGAHNEQFF.

At least ten counts were recorded for this clonotype. The chain uses TRBV20-1 and TRBJ1-5; a weak D match, TRBD1 (6 bases). The CDR3 length is 15 residues. Germline V gives CDR1 DFQATT, CDR2 SNEGSKA (reference sequence). V was cut by 3 bases and J by 1 base, with 13 bases left in between. CDR3 sequence: CSARIGGSSNQPQHF. CDR3 nucleotide sequence: TGCAGTGCTAGGATAGGGGGTTCGAGCAATCAGCCCCAGCATTTT.

The V gene is TRBV9, the J gene TRBJ1-3, with TRBD1 matching 8 bases. The germline CDR1 and CDR2 sequences are SGDLS and YYNGEE. Trimming took 3 bases from V and 2 from J; bases not matched to a gene: 4. This CDR3 has 15 residues. In DNA form, the CDR3 reads TGTGCCAGCAGCGCAGGGGGCACCCCTGGAAACACCATATATTTT. Amino acid sequence: CASSAGGTPGNTIYF.

This clonotype was detected many times. CDR3 loop: CSARDPRASGNEQFF. In DNA, the CDR3 is TGCAGTGCTAGAGATCCTAGGGCTAGCGGCAATGAGCAGTTCTTC. This chain uses TRBV20-1 with TRBJ2-1, with 7 bases identical to TRBD2. CDR1 and CDR2 (germline): DFQATT, SNEGSKA (reference sequence). The CDR3 runs to 15 residues. With V trimmed by 0 bases and J by 6 bases, 8 bases remained unmatched.

This clonotype was recorded at least ten times. The chain joins TRBV7-9 to TRBJ1-6; D is ambiguous. Germline V lookup: CDR1 SEHNR, CDR2 FQNEAQ (reference sequence). The CDR3 is 16 residues long. Trimming removed 5 bases at V and 4 bases at J, with 15 bases between. The DNA of the CDR3 is TGTGCCAGCAGCCCACTGCCGCCAGAGTATAATTCACCCCTCCACTTT. Its translation is CASSPLPPEYNSPLHF.

This clonotype was seen ten or more times. The chain links TRBV11-1 to TRBJ2-1; TRBD2 aligns across 13 bases. CDR1 and CDR2 (germline): SGHAT, FQDESV (reference sequence). V shed 4 bases and J 9 bases; nucleotides not matched to a gene: 3. The CDR3 is made up of 14 amino acids. CDR3 DNA sequence: TGTGCCAGCAGCTGGACTAGCGGGAGAAGTGAGCAGTTCTTC. Amino acid sequence: CASSWTSGRSEQFF.

This clonotype was seen repeatedly, ten times or more. The chain carries TRBV7-3 and TRBJ2-2; TRBD1 matches at 9 bases. The length of the CDR3 is 16 residues. Germline V gene lookup returns CDR1 SGHTA and CDR2 FQGTGA. V lost 5 bases to trimming and J lost 6 bases; unmatched junction nucleotides: 10. The DNA for the CDR3 is TGTGCCAGCAGCGAACAACCGGGACAGGGTCCCGGGGAGCTGTTTTTT. Protein sequence: CASSEQPGQGPGELFF.

The chain recombines TRBV7-2 with TRBJ2-1; 15 nucleotides agree with TRBD2. V lost 10 bases to trimming and J lost 6 bases; unmatched junction nucleotides: 4. CDR3 length: 14 residues. Germline assignment: CDR1 SGHTA and CDR2 FQGNSA. The CDR3 loop is CANGLAGGSNEQFF. Here the CDR3 DNA reads TGTGCCAACGGACTAGCGGGGGGGAGCAATGAGCAGTTCTTC. Together with reference TRBV7-2 and TRBJ2-1, the CDR3 gives the full variable domain: GAGVSQSPSNKVTEKGKDVELRCDPISGHTALYWYRQSLGQGLEFLIYFQGNSAPDKSGLPSDRFSAERTGGSVSTLTIQRTQQEDSAVYLCANGLAGGSNEQFFGPGTRLTVL.

In its sample, this clonotype was seen many times. The rearrangement links TRBV9 to TRBJ1-2; D is unresolved. CDR3 length: 14 amino acids. CDR1 and CDR2 from the germline V gene are SGDLS and YYNGEE. Trimming removed 2 bases from V and 2 bases from J, with 10 bases in between. This CDR3 reads CASSVDGSNYGYTF. CDR3 in DNA: TGTGCCAGCAGCGTGGACGGAAGCAACTATGGCTACACCTTC. The full variable domain, its missing parts supplied by reference TRBV9 and TRBJ1-2, is DSGVTQTPKHLITATGQRVTLRCSPRSGDLSVYWYQQSLDQGLQFLIQYYNGEERAKGNILERFSAQQFPDLHSELNLSSLELGDSALYFCASSVDGSNYGYTFGSGTRLTVV.

This clonotype was picked up a small number of times. The chain employs TRBV4-3 and TRBJ2-7; D gene unclear. V lost 2 bases and J 0 bases, leaving 11 bases between the germline ends. Germline values: CDR1 LGHNA, CDR2 YSLEER. This CDR3 has 15 residues. The CDR3 sequence is CASSQFVTASYEQYF. CDR3 DNA: TGCGCCAGCAGCCAATTTGTGACGGCCTCCTACGAGCAGTACTTC.

Ten or more counts support this clonotype. The V and J genes are TRBV5-1 and TRBJ2-1; 9 positions agree with TRBD2. This CDR3 is built from 16 residues. Per germline, CDR1 SGHRS and CDR2 YFSETQ. The V and J ends lost 0 bases and 6 bases, in that order; junction bases with no gene match: 7. The CDR3: CASSLAGSGGLNEQFF. As DNA, the CDR3 is TGCGCCAGCAGCTTGGCGGGTAGCGGGGGTCTCAATGAGCAGTTCTTC.

This clonotype has at least ten counts. This chain uses TRBV6-2 or TRBV6-3 with TRBJ1-2, with TRBD1 identical over 10 bases. From germline, CDR1 is MNHEY and CDR2 SVGEGT. V was pared by 6 bases and J by 3 bases, with 13 bases of the junction left unmatched. The CDR3 runs to 17 residues. CDR3 sequence: CASRSNRGQGRHYGYTF. The DNA of the CDR3 is TGTGCCAGCAGATCAAACCGGGGACAGGGGCGCCACTATGGCTACACCTTC.

This clonotype appeared many times. Germline and junction disagree at one end, which may indicate a read error. V gene TRBV7-3 combines with J gene TRBJ2-2; D is undetermined. This CDR3 comprises 12 residues. Germline CDR1 is SGHTA and CDR2 is FQGTGA. This CDR3 is CASSSNSGELFF. CDR3 nucleotide sequence: TGTGCCAGCAGCTCCAACAGCGGGGAGCTGTTTTTT.

This clonotype was picked up a small number of times. V usage is TRBV7-2 and J usage is TRBJ1-4; D is possibly TRBD1 (6 bases). The CDR3 totals 14 residues. The germline gives CDR1 SGHTA, CDR2 FQGNSA. Trimming cost V 3 bases and J 8 bases, with 13 bases left between them. The CDR3 coding sequence is TGTGCCAGCAGCTTGGGGGGCTTTAGGGAAAAACTGTTTTTT. As protein: CASSLGGFREKLFF.

Worth noting for this clonotype: At one end the junction does not follow the germline gene, possibly because of a read error. This chain links TRBV5-1 with TRBJ2-1; 8 nucleotides line up with TRBD1. Germline V gives CDR1 SGHRS, CDR2 YFSETQ. There are 16 residues in the CDR3. The CDR3 sequence: CTSSQLSGQGYNEQFF. For the CDR3, the DNA is TGCACCAGCAGCCAACTTAGCGGACAGGGCTACAATGAGCAGTTCTTC.

This clonotype was seen more than once but under ten times. The chain uses TRBV6-1 and TRBJ2-2; D remains ambiguous. V was trimmed by 5 bases and J by 0 bases, leaving 13 bases between them. The CDR3 consists of 16 residues. Germline CDR1 MNHNS, CDR2 SASEGT. CDR3 loop: CASSSWTAPNTGELFF. The CDR3 nucleotides read TGTGCCAGCAGTTCCTGGACCGCTCCGAACACCGGGGAGCTGTTTTTT.

This clonotype was seen repeatedly, ten times or more. The V call is TRBV10-3, the J call TRBJ1-1; D gene ambiguous. This CDR3 has 13 amino acids. The germline gives CDR1 ENHRY, CDR2 SYGVKD. V gave up 9 bases and J gave up 4 bases, with 15 bases separating them. Written as DNA, the CDR3 is TGTGCCATAAACTCCCAGACCGTCACTGAAGCTTTCTTT. It codes for CAINSQTVTEAFF.